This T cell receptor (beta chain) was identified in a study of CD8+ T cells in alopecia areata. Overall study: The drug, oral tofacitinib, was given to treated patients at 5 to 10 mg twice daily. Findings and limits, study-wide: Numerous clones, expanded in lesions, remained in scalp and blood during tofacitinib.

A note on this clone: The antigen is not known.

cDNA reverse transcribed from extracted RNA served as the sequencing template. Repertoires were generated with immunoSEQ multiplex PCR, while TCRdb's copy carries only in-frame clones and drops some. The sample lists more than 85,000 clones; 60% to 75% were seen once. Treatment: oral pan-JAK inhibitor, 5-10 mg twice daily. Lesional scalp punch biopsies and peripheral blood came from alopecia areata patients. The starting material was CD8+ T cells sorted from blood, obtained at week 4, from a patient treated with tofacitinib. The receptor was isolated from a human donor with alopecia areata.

The CDR3 DNA reads as TGCGCCAGCAGCCTGCGGGACTACCTTAGCACAGATACGCAGTATTTT. Its translation: CASSLRDYLSTDTQYF. The chain employs TRBV4-1 and TRBJ2-3, with TRBD2 identical over 7 bases. Germline CDR1 MGHRA, CDR2 YSYEKL. The CDR3 runs 16 residues. Trimming took 4 bases from V and 0 from J; bases not matched to a gene: 7.